This T cell receptor beta chain appears in the sequencing data of a study of identical twins. Study findings and constraints: Zero-insertion results could be subject to partial confounding by invariant MAIT and iNKT cells. Conclusions were drawn cross-sectionally by statistical analysis, without following the same donors. Twin pairs had excess sharing that was weaker in beta out-of-frame sequences.

The V segment lost 6 bases and the J segment 7 bases; nucleotides outside the gene matches: 9. CDR3 length equals 14 residues. CDR1 is KGHSH, CDR2 LQKENI, per germline. In this sample, this clonotype turned up a few times. Its specificity is not known. All donors were healthy Caucasians. One entry per CDR3 protein results from TCRdb running MiXCR on the 5' RACE reads. The sample holds approximately 600,000 distinct CDR3 sequences, roughly 6.6% seen once. This sample was shared with a second study, whose subject was yellow fever vaccine responses in identical twins.

This receptor was obtained from a woman aged 18-29 years in good health. Source material: PBMCs. The V call is TRBV18, the J call TRBJ2-1; 7 bases agree with TRBD1. CDR3 bases: TGTGCCAGCTCTCCGGACAGGCGAGTAAATGAGCAGTTCTTC. It translates to CASSPDRRVNEQFF.